Presented here are 16 T cell receptor beta chains from one specimen sequenced in a study of regulatory and conventional T cells in RAG deficiency. Blood CD4+ CD25-low CD127-high conventional T cells supplied the genomic DNA template. This table comes from immunoSEQ multiplex PCR, and its TCRdb copy is limited to in-frame clones, with some not included. The sample contains 20,000 to 25,000 clones, 95% to 96% of which appear only once. These same data were also listed under a study on regulatory T cells. That study adds: Primers: 52 TRBV forward and 13 TRBJ reverse.

Sample: CD25- CD4+ T cells sorted from blood. These receptors all stem from a human donor in good health.

This chain connects TRBV4-3 to TRBJ2-1, with TRBD2 identical over 9 bases. J lost 0 bases, V lost 0 bases, and 9 bases had no gene match. The CDR3 loop spans 19 amino acids. The germline V gene has CDR1 LGHNA and CDR2 YSLEER. The CDR3 sequence: CASSQDPFAGGSSYNEQFF. CDR3 coding DNA: TGCGCCAGCAGCCAAGATCCGTTCGCGGGGGGGAGCTCCTACAATGAGCAGTTCTTC.

This rearrangement joins TRBV6-5 to TRBJ2-7, with D tentatively TRBD1 (5 bases). From germline, CDR1 is MNHEY and CDR2 SVGAGI. This CDR3 spans 15 amino acids. V shed 0 bases and J shed 2 bases, with 11 bases lying between them. CDR3 bases: TGTGCCAGCAGTTACTCGCGGCCAGGGCCCTACGAGCAGTACTTC. Protein sequence: CASSYSRPGPYEQYF.

The rearrangement uses TRBV7-3 and TRBJ2-2; 8 bases map to TRBD2. The V gene's germline CDR1 is SGHTA and CDR2 FQGTGA. The length of the CDR3 is 16 residues. V lost 5 bases to trimming and J lost 0 bases; unmatched junction nucleotides: 5. The CDR3 DNA follows: TGTGCCAGCAGCCGGGGGGGGACACCGAACACCGGGGAGCTGTTTTTT. It is translated as CASSRGGTPNTGELFF.

V and J are TRBV18 and TRBJ2-3, with 10 bases matching TRBD2. Germline V gene sequence: CDR1 KGHSH, CDR2 LQKENI. The CDR3 is 18 amino acids. J was trimmed by 0 bases and V by 2 bases; bases with no gene match: 8. The CDR3 DNA is TGTGCCAGCTCACCATGGGCTAGCGGGGGCCTTAGCACAGATACGCAGTATTTT. Protein product: CASSPWASGGLSTDTQYF.

V gene TRBV4-2 combines with J gene TRBJ2-3, with 8 positions matching TRBD2. V was clipped by 0 bases and J by 4 bases; unmatched bases: 12. In germline, CDR1 is LGHNA, CDR2 YNFKEQ. The CDR3 is 18 amino acids. The CDR3 is CASSQDPPAGASPDTQYF. The CDR3 nucleotides read TGTGCCAGCAGCCAAGATCCCCCAGCGGGGGCGTCCCCAGATACGCAGTATTTT.

The gene calls are TRBV27 and TRBJ1-1; D is perhaps TRBD1 (5 bases). Trimming removed 7 bases at V and 1 base at J, with 19 bases between. Germline loops: CDR1 MNHEY, CDR2 SMNVEV (reference sequence). This CDR3 spans 16 amino acids. This chain's CDR3 is CASTRDPGLGNTEAFF. The CDR3 DNA reads TGTGCCAGCACTAGGGACCCGGGACTGGGGAACACTGAAGCTTTCTTT.

The chain has TRBV5-1 and TRBJ1-2, with TRBD1 matching 7 bases. This CDR3 spans 13 amino acids. CDR1 is SGHRS, CDR2 YFSETQ, per germline. Losses at the gene ends were 6 bases for V and 5 bases for J; bases not matched to a gene: 7. The CDR3 spells CASNQGQKYGYTF. DNA for the CDR3: TGCGCCAGCAACCAGGGACAGAAGTATGGCTACACCTTC.

This chain links TRBV7-8 with TRBJ1-2; a weak D match, TRBD1 (5 bases). V lost 1 base and J 5 bases, leaving 14 bases between the germline ends. The germline V gene encodes CDR1 SGHVS and CDR2 FQNEAQ. The CDR3 is 15 residues long. The CDR3 loop is CASSLVRQGAYGYTF. CDR3 nucleotides: TGTGCCAGCAGCTTAGTGAGGCAGGGTGCTTATGGCTACACCTTC.

The V gene is TRBV28, the J gene TRBJ2-3, with a tentative D call TRBD2 (6 bases). CDR1 MDHEN and CDR2 SYDVKM come from the germline V gene. CDR3 length equals 15 residues. The V and J ends lost 5 bases and 3 bases respectively, with 15 bases between them. The CDR3 loop is CASSPPSAHTDTQYF. In DNA, the CDR3 is TGTGCCAGCAGTCCACCTAGCGCCCATACAGATACGCAGTATTTT.

The chain links TRBV7-6 to TRBJ2-5; maybe TRBD2 (6 bases). The assigned J gene may be wrong: the sequence end matches TRBJ2-7 better. Germline CDR1 and CDR2: SGHVS and FNYEAQ. The CDR3 sequence is 15 residues long. This chain's CDR3 is CASSAGTADFYEQYF. The CDR3 DNA reads as TGTGCCAGCAGCGCCGGGACTGCTGACTTCTACGAGCAGTACTTC.

The rearrangement joins TRBV4-3 to TRBJ1-1; TRBD1 agrees at 9 bases. The V gene's germline CDR1 is LGHNA and CDR2 YSLEER. This CDR3 region has 15 residues. Trimming cost V 4 bases and J 1 base; bases outside gene matches: 4. The CDR3: CASSLGQGQNTEAFF. CDR3 in DNA: TGCGCCAGCAGCCTGGGACAGGGCCAGAACACTGAAGCTTTCTTT.

This chain links TRBV19 with TRBJ1-6; 7 bases are a match to TRBD1. From germline, CDR1 is LNHDA and CDR2 SQIVND (reference sequence). J gave up 8 bases and V 4 bases, and 2 bases lay outside the gene matches. The CDR3 is made up of 13 amino acids. The CDR3 loop is CASSTGQYSPLHF. The CDR3 DNA reads TGTGCCAGTAGTACGGGACAGTATTCACCCCTCCACTTT.

The chain uses TRBV6-1 and TRBJ1-4; TRBD1 matches 7 bases. With V trimmed by 4 bases and J by 5 bases, 7 bases remained unmatched. CDR3 length equals 15 residues. The germline CDR1 and CDR2 sequences are MNHNS and SASEGT. CDR3 protein: CASSATGTANEKLFF. The CDR3 DNA sequence: TGTGCCAGCAGTGCCACCGGGACAGCGAATGAAAAACTGTTTTTT.

This chain joins TRBV6-5 and TRBJ1-2; possibly TRBD1 for D (5 bases). CDR1 and CDR2 (germline): MNHEY, SVGAGI. The CDR3 sequence is 12 residues long. The V end lost 6 bases, the J end lost 4 bases, and 9 bases lay between the germline ends. The DNA of the CDR3 is TGTGCCAGCAGCCAAGACAGCTATGGCTACACCTTC. Protein product: CASSQDSYGYTF.

The chain recombines TRBV2 with TRBJ2-1; 11 positions match TRBD2. The junction had 3 bases not matched to a gene; V was cut back by 3 bases and J by 8 bases. This CDR3 spans 14 amino acids. CDR1 SNHLY and CDR2 FYNNEI come from the germline V gene. CDR3 DNA: TGTGCCAGCAGTGAGCTAGCGGGGGGTGATGAGCAGTTCTTC. Its protein product is CASSELAGGDEQFF.

The V gene is TRBV11-2, the J gene TRBJ2-7; a weak D match, TRBD2 (5 bases). Germline lookup yields CDR1 SGHAT and CDR2 FQNNGV. CDR3 size: 14 residues. The V and J ends lost 0 bases and 2 bases respectively, with 8 bases between them. This CDR3 is CASSLEVGAYEQYF. CDR3 coding DNA: TGTGCCAGCAGCTTAGAAGTCGGGGCCTACGAGCAGTACTTC.